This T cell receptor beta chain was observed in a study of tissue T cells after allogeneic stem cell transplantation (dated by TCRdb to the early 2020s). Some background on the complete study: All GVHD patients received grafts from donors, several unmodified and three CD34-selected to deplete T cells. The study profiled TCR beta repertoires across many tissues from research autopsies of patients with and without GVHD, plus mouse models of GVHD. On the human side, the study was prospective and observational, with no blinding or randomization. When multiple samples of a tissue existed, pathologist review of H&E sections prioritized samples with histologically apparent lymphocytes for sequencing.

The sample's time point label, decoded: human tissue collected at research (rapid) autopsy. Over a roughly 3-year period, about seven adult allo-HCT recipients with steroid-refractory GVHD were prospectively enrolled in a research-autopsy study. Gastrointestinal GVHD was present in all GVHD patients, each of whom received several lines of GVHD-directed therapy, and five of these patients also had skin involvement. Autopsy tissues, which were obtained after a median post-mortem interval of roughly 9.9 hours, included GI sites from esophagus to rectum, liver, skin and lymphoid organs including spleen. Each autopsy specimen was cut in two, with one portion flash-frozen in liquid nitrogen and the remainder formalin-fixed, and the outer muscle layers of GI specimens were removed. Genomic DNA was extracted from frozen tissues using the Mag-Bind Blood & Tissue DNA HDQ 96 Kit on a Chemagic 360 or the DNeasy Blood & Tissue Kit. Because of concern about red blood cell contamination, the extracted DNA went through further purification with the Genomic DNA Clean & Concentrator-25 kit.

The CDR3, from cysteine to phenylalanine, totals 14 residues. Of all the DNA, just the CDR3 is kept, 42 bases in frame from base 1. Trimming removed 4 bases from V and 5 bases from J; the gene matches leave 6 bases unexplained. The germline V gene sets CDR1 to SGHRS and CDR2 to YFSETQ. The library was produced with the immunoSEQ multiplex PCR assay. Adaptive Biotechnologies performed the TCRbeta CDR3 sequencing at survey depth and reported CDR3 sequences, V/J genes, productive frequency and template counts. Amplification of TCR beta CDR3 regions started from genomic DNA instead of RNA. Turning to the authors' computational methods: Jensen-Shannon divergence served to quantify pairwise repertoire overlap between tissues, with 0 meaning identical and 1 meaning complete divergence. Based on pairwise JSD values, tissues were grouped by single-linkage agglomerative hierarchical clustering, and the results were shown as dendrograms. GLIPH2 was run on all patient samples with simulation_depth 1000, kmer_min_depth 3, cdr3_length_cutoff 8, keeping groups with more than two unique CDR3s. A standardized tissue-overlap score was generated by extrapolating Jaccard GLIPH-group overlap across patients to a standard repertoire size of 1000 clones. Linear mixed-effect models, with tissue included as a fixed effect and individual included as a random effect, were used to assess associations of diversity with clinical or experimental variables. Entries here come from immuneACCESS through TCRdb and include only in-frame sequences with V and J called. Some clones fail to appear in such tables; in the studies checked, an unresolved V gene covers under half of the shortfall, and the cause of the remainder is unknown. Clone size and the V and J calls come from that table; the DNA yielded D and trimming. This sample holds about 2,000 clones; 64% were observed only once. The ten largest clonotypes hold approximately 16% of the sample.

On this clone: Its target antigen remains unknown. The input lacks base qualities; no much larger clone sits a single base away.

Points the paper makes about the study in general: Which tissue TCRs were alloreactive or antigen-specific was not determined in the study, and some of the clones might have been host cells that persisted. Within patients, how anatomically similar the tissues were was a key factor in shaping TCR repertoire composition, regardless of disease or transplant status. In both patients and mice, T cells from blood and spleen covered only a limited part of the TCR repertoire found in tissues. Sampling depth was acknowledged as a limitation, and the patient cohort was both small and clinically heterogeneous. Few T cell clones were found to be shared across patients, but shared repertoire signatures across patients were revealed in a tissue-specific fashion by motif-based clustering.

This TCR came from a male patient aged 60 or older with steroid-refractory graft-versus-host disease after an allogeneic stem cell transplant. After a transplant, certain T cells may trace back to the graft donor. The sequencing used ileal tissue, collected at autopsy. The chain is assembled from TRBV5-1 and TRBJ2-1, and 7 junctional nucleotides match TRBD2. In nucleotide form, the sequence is TGCGCCAGCAGCCTCCAGGGAGGGAACAATGAGCAGTTCTTC. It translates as CASSLQGGNNEQFF.